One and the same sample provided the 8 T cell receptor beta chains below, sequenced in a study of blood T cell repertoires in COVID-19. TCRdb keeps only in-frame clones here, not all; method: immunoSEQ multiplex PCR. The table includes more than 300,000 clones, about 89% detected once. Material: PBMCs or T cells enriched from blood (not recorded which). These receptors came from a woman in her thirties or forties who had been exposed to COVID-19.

CDR3 DNA sequence: TGTGCCATCAGTGGACAGGGGTCTCCGGCCCTCCACTTT. Amino acids: CAISGQGSPALHF. The chain links TRBV10-3 to TRBJ1-6; 8 nucleotides align to TRBD1. Germline V gene sequence: CDR1 ENHRY, CDR2 SYGVKD. The trim removed 4 bases at V and 14 bases at J, leaving 7 bases unmatched. The CDR3 is made up of 13 amino acids.

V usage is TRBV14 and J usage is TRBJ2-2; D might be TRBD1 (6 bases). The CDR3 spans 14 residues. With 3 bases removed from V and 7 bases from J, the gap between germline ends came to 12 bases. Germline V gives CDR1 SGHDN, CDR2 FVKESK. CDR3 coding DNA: TGTGCCAGCAGCCAGCAAACAGGGATCGGGGAGCTGTTTTTT. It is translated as CASSQQTGIGELFF.

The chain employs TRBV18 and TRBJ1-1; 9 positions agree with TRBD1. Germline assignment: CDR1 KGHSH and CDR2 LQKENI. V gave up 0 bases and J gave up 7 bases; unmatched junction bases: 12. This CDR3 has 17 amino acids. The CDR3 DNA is TGTGCCAGCTCACCACCAGTCACAGGGGGCAGTTCGGTTGAAGCTTTCTTT. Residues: CASSPPVTGGSSVEAFF. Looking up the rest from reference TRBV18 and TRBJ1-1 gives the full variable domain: NAGVMQNPRHLVRRRGQEARLRCSPMKGHSHVYWYRQLPEEGLKFMVYLQKENIIDESGMPKERFSAEFPKEGPSILRIQQVVRGDSAAYFCASSPPVTGGSSVEAFFGQGTRLTVV.

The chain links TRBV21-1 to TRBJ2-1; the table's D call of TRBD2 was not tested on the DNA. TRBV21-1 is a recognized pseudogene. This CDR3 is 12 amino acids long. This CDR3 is CASSTRYNEQFF. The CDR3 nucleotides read TGTGCCAGCAGCACTAGGTACAATGAGCAGTTCTTC.

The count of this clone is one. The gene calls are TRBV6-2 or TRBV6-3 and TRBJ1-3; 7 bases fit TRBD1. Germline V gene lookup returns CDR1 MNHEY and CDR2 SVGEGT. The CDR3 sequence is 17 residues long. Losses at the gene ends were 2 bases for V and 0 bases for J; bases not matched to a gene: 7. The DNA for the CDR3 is TGTGCCAGCAGTTACACGGGACAGCGGAACTCTGGAAACACCATATATTTT. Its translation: CASSYTGQRNSGNTIYF.

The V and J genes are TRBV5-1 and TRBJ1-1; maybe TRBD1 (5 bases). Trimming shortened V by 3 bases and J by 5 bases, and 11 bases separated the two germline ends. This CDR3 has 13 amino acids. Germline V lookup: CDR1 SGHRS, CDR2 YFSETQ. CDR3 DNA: TGCGCCAGCAGCTCTGGGGGGGTAACTGAAGCTTTCTTT. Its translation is CASSSGGVTEAFF.

The CDR3 bases are TGTGCCAGTAGTATCGGCAGGGGGCTTAGCTACGAGCAGTACTTC. Translation: CASSIGRGLSYEQYF. V and J are TRBV19 and TRBJ2-7, with TRBD1 matching 8 bases. The length of the CDR3 is 15 residues. The J segment lost 3 bases and the V segment lost 3 bases, leaving 7 bases of the junction unmatched. CDR1 is LNHDA, CDR2 SQIVND, per germline (reference sequence).

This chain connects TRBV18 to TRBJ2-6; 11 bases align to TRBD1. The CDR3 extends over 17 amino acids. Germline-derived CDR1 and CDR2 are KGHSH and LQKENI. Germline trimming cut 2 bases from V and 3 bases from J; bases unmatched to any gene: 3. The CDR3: CASSPRTGGRGANVLTF. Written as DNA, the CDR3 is TGTGCCAGCTCACCAAGGACAGGGGGCCGTGGGGCCAACGTCCTGACTTTC.